Listed here is a single T cell receptor (beta chain). What this receptor recognizes is not known. No much larger clonotype is one base removed from it; base qualities were not supplied. The data were taken from a study of T cell responses to AZD1222 COVID-19 vaccine (dated by TCRdb to the early 2020s). Regarding the research as a whole: Because spike-specific TCR depth and breadth did not differ between the two schedules, AZD1222 recipients who got a second dose at roughly 4 weeks were pooled with those who got a second dose at roughly 12 weeks. TCR sequencing covered over 230 trial participants: 200 to 220 given two doses of AZD1222 and 26 given two doses of MenACWY control vaccine. Enrollment into the trials was organized by age into subgroups of 18-55, 56-69 and 70-plus years, and those subgroups contained around 150, 28 and 57 TCR-sequenced participants, respectively. Here is what the overall study found, with its caveats: After two AZD1222 doses, spike-specific TCR breadth and depth were significantly higher than at day 0 and than in MenACWY recipients. Conclusions about previously exposed vaccinees are limited because only a handful of AZD1222 recipients were SARS-CoV-2 seropositive at baseline. CD4 TCRs associated with the vaccine covered the entire spike protein, and the dominant responses were in regions 160-218 and 743-854. Epitopes outside the regions mutated in the B.1.351 and B.1.1.7 variants were reportedly recognized by nearly half of the unique spike-specific TCRs. Most participants were white British and females outnumbered males, and the authors suggested that clonal diversity may have been underestimated. The 56-69-year group was small, and its depth increase did not reach significance, likely because of low power. Because no day 14 peak-response samples were available, repertoires were characterized only after the peak T cell response.

The CDR3 regions of human TCRbeta chains were subjected to immunosequencing. In the authors' own workflow: TCRs in the repertoires were compared against a reference library of SARS-CoV-2-specific TCRs that had been generated with the MIRA antigen-specificity platform. Breadth was defined as the fraction of unique TCRs that were SARS-CoV-2-associated, and depth was defined as the fraction of total T cells that were SARS-CoV-2-associated. Using the MIRA data, each spike-specific TCR was assigned both to the spike region to which the TCR was reactive and to a CD4 or CD8 class. Log10-transformed breadth and depth values were compared by one-way ANOVA with Sidak's multiple comparisons tests. This immuneACCESS table, as held by TCRdb, lists in-frame sequences with V and J called but not all clones. Of the missing ones, under half trace to an unresolved V gene in checked studies; the others have no known cause. That table supplies the V and J calls and clone size; D and trimming were determined from the DNA. Present in this sample are 80,000 to 130,000 clones, around nine tenths of which were seen just once. Jointly, the top ten make up about 3% of the sample.

Here V drops 1 base and J drops 10 bases, and the junction holds 5 bases not matched to any gene. From its cysteine to its phenylalanine, the CDR3 spans 14 amino acids. Of the read, only the CDR3 DNA is kept; its 42 bases are in frame from base 1. CDR1 SGHRS and CDR2 YFSETQ are derived from the germline V gene. The meaning of the sample's time point label: baseline before first vaccination. Vaccinee samples were obtained from the UK trials COV001 and COV002, which included a single-blind randomized controlled phase 2/3 trial of AZD1222 (ChAdOx1 nCoV-19) in healthy adults. For TCRbeta chain sequencing, PBMC samples were collected from trial participants at day 0 and at day 28 after the second dose.

The sequence was obtained from an adult in good health. This chain joins TRBV5-1 to TRBJ1-6, with 7 central nucleotides matching TRBD1. This specimen consisted of peripheral blood, obtained on day 0 of AZD1222 vaccination. The CDR3 reads CASSLNRGGSPLHF. The DNA reads TGCGCCAGCAGCTTGAACAGGGGTGGATCACCCCTCCACTTT.